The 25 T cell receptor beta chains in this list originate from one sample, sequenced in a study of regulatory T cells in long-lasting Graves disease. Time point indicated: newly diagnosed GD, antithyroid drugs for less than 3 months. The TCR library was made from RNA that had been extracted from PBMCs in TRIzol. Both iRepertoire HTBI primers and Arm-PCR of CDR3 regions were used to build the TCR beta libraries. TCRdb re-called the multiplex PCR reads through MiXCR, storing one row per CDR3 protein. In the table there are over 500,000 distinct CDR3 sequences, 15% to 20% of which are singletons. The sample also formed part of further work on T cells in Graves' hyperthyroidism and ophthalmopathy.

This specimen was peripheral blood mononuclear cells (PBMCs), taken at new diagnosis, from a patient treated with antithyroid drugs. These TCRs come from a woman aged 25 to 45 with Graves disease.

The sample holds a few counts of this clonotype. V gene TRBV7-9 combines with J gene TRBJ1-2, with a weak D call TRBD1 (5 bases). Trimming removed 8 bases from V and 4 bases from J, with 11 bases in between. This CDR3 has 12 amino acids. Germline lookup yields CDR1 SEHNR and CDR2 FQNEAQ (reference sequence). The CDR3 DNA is TGTGCCAGCTTGGCGGGGGGCTATGGCTACACCTTC. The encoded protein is CASLAGGYGYTF.

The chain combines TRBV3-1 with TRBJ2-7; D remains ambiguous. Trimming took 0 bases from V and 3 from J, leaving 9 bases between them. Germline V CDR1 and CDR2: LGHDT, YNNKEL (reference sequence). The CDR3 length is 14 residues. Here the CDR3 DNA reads TGTGCCAGCAGCCAAGATGGCACGGTCTACGAGCAGTACTTC. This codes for CASSQDGTVYEQYF.

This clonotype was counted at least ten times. CDR3 sequence reads: CATTGTGVYEQYF. The CDR3 DNA sequence: TGTGCCACGACCGGGACAGGGGTATACGAGCAGTACTTC. This chain connects TRBV6-2 or TRBV6-3 to TRBJ2-7; 10 bases fit TRBD1. The germline CDR1 and CDR2 sequences are MNHEY and SVGEGT. CDR3 length: 13 residues. V was pared by 10 bases and J by 4 bases, with 7 bases of the junction left unmatched.

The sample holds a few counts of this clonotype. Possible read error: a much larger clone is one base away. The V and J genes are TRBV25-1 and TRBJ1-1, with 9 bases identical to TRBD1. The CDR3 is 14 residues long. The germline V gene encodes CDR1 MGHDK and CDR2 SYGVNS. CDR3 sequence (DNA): TGTGCCAGCAGGGGAACAGGGGGCGAGGCTGACGCTTTCTTT. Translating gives CASRGTGGEADAFF.

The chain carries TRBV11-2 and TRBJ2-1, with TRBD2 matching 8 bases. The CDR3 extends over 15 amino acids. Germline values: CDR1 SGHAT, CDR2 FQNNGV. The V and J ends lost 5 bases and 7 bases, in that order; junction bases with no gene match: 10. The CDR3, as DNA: TGTGCCAGCAGCCCAGCGGGAGAATACGGAAATGAGCAGTTCTTC. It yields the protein CASSPAGEYGNEQFF. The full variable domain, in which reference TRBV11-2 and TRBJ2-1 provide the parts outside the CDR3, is EAGVAQSPRYKIIEKRQSVAFWCNPISGHATLYWYQQILGQGPKLLIQFQNNGVVDDSQLPKDRFSAERLKGVDSTLKIQPAKLEDSAVYLCASSPAGEYGNEQFFGPGTRLTVL.

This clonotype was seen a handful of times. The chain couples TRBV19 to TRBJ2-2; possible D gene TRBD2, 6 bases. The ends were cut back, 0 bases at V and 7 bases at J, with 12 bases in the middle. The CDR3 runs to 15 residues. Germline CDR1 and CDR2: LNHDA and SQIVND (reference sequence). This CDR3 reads CASSIDRGAVGELFF. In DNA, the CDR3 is TGTGCCAGTAGTATAGACCGCGGGGCGGTCGGGGAGCTGTTTTTT.

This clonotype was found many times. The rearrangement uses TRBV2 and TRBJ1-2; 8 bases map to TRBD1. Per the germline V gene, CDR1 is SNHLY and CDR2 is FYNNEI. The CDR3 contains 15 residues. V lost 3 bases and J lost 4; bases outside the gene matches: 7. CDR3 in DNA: TGTGCCAGCAGTGATCAGGGGGCAGGGGTCTATGGCTACACCTTC. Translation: CASSDQGAGVYGYTF. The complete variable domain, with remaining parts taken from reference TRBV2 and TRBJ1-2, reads EPEVTQTPSHQVTQMGQEVILRCVPISNHLYFYWYRQILGQKVEFLVSFYNNEISEKSEIFDDQFSVERPDGSNFTLKIRSTKLEDSAMYFCASSDQGAGVYGYTFGSGTRLTVV.

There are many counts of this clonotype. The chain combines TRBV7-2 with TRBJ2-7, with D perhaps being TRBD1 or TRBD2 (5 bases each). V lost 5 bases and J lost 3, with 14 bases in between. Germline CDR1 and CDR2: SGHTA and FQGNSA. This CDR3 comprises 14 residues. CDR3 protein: CASSRGAGFYEQYF. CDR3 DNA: TGTGCCAGCAGCCGAGGGGCCGGATTCTACGAGCAGTACTTC.

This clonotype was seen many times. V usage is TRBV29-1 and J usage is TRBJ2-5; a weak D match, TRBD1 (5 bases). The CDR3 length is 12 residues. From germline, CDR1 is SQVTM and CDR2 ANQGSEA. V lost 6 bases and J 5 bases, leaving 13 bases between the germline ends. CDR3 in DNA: TGCAGCGTGGGGCCTCCCGGGGAGACCCAGTACTTC. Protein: CSVGPPGETQYF. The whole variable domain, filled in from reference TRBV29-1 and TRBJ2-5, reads SAVISQKPSRDICQRGTSLTIQCQVDSQVTMMFWYRQQPGQSLTLIATANQGSEATYESGFVIDKFPISRPNLTFSTLTVSNMSPEDSSIYLCSVGPPGETQYFGPGTRLLVL.

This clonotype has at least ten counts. The CDR3 coding sequence is TGCGCCAGCAGACCTGGATCGGTGGCAGGGCCGGGCGCTGAAGCTTTCTTT. It yields the protein CASRPGSVAGPGAEAFF. The chain carries TRBV5-1 and TRBJ1-1, with a weak D call TRBD1 (5 bases). Germline values: CDR1 SGHRS, CDR2 YFSETQ. Deletions cut 5 bases from V and 6 bases from J, with 26 bases between. This CDR3 has 17 residues.

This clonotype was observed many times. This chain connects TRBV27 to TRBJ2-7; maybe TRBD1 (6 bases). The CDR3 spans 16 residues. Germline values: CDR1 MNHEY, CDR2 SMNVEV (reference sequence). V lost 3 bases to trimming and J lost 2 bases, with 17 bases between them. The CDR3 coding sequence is TGTGCCAGCAGTTTGGGGCAGGGGAACAAAGCCTACGAGCAGTACTTC. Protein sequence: CASSLGQGNKAYEQYF.

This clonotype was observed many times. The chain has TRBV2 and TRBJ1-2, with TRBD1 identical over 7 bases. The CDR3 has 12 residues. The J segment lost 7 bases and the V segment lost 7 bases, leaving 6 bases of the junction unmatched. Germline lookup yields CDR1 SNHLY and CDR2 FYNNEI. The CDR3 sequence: CASISGGAGYTF. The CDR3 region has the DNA TGTGCCAGCATCTCAGGGGGGGCTGGCTACACCTTC.

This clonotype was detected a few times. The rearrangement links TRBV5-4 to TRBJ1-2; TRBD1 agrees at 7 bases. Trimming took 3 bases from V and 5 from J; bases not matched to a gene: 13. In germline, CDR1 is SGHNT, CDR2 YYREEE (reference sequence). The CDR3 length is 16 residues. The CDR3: CASSSGPGTDSYGYTF. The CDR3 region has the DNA TGTGCCAGCAGCTCCGGTCCCGGGACAGATAGTTATGGCTACACCTTC.

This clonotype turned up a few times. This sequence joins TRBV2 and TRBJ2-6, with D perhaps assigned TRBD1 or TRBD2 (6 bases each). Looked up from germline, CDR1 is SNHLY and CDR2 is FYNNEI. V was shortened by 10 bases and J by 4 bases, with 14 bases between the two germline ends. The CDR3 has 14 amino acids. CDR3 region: CATHRDSGANVLTF. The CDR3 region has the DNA TGTGCCACCCACAGGGACTCGGGGGCCAACGTCCTGACTTTC. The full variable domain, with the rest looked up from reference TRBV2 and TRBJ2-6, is EPEVTQTPSHQVTQMGQEVILRCVPISNHLYFYWYRQILGQKVEFLVSFYNNEISEKSEIFDDQFSVERPDGSNFTLKIRSTKLEDSAMYFCATHRDSGANVLTFGAGSRLTVL.

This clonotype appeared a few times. In nucleotides, the CDR3 is TGTGCCAGCAGCCCGATAGCGGGAGCGACAGATACGCAGTATTTT. It is translated as CASSPIAGATDTQYF. The J gene is TRBJ2-3, the V gene TRBV9, with 9 nucleotides matching TRBD2. The CDR3 runs 15 residues. The V and J ends lost 4 bases and 3 bases, in that order; junction bases with no gene match: 6. CDR1 and CDR2 (germline): SGDLS, YYNGEE.

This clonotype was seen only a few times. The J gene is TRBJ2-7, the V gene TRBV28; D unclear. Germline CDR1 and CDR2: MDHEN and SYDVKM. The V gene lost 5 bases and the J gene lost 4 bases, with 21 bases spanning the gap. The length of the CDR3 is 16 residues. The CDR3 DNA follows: TGTGCCAGCAGTCCCCTGGGGTTCTCCCCTGGGTACGAGCAGTACTTC. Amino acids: CASSPLGFSPGYEQYF. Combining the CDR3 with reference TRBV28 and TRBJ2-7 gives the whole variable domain DVKVTQSSRYLVKRTGEKVFLECVQDMDHENMFWYRQDPGLGLRLIYFSYDVKMKEKGDIPEGYSVSREKKERFSLILESASTNQTSMYLCASSPLGFSPGYEQYFGPGTRLTVT.

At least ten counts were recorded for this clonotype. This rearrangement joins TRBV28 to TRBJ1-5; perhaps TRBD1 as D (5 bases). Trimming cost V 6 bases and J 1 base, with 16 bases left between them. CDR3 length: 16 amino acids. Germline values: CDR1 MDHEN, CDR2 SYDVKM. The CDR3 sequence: CASRAGVGGSNQPQHF. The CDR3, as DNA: TGTGCCAGCAGGGCCGGTGTGGGGGGGAGCAATCAGCCCCAGCATTTT.

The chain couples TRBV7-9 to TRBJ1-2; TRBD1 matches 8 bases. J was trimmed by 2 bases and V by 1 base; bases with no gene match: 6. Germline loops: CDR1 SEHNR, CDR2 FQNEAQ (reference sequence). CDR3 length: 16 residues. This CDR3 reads CASSLEGQGENYGYTF. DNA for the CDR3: TGTGCCAGCAGCTTAGAAGGACAGGGAGAAAACTATGGCTACACCTTC.

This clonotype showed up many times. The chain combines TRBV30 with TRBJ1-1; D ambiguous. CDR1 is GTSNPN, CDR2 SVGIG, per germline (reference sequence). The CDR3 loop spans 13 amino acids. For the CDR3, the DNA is TGTGCTCGGAGGTTAGGGTCGAACACTGAAGCTTTCTTT. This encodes CARRLGSNTEAFF.

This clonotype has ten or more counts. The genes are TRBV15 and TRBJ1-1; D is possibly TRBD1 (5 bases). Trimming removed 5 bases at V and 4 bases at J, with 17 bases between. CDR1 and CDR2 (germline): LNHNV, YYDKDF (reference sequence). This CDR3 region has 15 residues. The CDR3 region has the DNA TGTGCCACCAGCCTCCGGGACCCCCAGCGCACTGAAGCTTTCTTT. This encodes CATSLRDPQRTEAFF.

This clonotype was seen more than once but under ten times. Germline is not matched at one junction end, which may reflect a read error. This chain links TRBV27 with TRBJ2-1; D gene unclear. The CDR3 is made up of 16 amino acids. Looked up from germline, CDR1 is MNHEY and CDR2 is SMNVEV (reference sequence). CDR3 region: CASSPTTSPSYNEQLF. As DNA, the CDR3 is TGTGCCAGCAGTCCCACGACCTCTCCCTCCTACAATGAGCAGCTCTTC.

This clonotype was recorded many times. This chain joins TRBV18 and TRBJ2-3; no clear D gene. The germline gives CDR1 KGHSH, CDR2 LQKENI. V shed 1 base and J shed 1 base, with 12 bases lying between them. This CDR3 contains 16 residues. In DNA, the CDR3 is TGTGCCAGCTCACCACAGGGCTCTTCTGGCACAGATACGCAGTATTTT. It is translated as CASSPQGSSGTDTQYF. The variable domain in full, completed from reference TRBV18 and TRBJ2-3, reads NAGVMQNPRHLVRRRGQEARLRCSPMKGHSHVYWYRQLPEEGLKFMVYLQKENIIDESGMPKERFSAEFPKEGPSILRIQQVVRGDSAAYFCASSPQGSSGTDTQYFGPGTRLTVL.

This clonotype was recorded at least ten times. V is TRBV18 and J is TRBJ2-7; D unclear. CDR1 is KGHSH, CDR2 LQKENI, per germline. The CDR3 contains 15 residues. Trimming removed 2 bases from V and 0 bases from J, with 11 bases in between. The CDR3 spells CASSPVSVTSYEQYF. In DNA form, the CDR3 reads TGTGCCAGCTCACCAGTATCTGTAACCTCCTACGAGCAGTACTTC.

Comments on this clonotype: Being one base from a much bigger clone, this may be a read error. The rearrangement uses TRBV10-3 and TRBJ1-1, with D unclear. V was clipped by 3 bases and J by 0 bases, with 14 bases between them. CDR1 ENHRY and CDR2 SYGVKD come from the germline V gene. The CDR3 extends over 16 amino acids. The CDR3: CAISDSGPNMNTEAFF. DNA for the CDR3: TGTGCCATCAGTGATTCCGGACCCAACATGAACACTGAAGCTTTCTTT.

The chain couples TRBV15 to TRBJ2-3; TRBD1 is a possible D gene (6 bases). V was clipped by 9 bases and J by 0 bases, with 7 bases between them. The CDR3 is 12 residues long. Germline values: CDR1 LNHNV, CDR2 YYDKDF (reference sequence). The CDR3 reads CATQGSTDTQYF. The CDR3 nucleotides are TGTGCCACACAGGGTAGCACAGATACGCAGTATTTT.